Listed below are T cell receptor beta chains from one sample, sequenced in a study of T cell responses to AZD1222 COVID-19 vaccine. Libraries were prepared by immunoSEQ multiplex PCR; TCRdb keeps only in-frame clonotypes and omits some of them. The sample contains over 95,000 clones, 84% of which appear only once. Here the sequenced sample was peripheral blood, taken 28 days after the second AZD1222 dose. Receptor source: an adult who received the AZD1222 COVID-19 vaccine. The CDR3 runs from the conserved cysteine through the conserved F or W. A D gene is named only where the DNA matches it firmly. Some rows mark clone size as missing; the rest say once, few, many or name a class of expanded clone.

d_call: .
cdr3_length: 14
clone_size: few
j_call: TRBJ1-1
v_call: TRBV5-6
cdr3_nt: TGTGCCAGCAGCCCACAAGGGTATCAGCGTGAAGCTTTCTTT
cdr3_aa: CASSPQGYQREAFF

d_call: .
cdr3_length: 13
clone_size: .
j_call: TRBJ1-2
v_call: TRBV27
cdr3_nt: TGTGCCAGTGCAGGGTCTCGATTCTATGGCTACACCTTC
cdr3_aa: CASAGSRFYGYTF

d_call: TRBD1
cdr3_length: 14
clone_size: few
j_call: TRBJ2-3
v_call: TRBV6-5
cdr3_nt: TGTGCCAGCAGGTCCGGGACAGGGCCCGATACGCAGTATTTT
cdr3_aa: CASRSGTGPDTQYF

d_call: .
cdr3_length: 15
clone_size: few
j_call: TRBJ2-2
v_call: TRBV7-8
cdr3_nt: TGTGCCAGCAGGGGGATCGGGATTCGCACCGGGGAGCTGTTTTTT
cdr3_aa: CASRGIGIRTGELFF

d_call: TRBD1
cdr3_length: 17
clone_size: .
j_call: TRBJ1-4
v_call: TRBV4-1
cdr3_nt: TGCGCCAGCAGCCAAGGGACAGGGGGATCAACTAATGAAAAACTGTTTTTT
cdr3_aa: CASSQGTGGSTNEKLFF

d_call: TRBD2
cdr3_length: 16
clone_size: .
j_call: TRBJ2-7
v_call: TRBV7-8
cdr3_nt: TGTGCCAGCAGCTTATACGTTCTAGCGGGTTCCTACGAGCAGTACTTC
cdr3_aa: CASSLYVLAGSYEQYF

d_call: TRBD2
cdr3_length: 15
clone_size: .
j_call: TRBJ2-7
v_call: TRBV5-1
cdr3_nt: TGCGCCAGCAGCTTTACGGCTAGCGGGATTTACGAGCAGTACTTC
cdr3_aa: CASSFTASGIYEQYF

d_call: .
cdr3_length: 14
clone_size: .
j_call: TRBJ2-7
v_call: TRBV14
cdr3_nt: TGTGCCAGCAGCCAAGATAGGAAGGGATGGACCAGGTCTTTC
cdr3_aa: CASSQDRKGWTRSF

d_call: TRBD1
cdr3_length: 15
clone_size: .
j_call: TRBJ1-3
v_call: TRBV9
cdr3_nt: TGTGCCAGCAGCCCACGCGACAGGGATGGAAACACCATATATTTT
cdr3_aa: CASSPRDRDGNTIYF

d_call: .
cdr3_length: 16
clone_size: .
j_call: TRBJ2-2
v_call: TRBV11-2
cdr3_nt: TGTGCCAGCAGCTTAGGCGGGATGTCGAACACCGGGGAGCTGTTTTTT
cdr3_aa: CASSLGGMSNTGELFF

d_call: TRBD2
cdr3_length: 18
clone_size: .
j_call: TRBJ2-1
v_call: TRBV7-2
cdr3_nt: TGTGCCAGCAGCTCGCGGACTAGCGGGGGGGGCTCCTACAATGAGCAGTTCTTC
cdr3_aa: CASSSRTSGGGSYNEQFF

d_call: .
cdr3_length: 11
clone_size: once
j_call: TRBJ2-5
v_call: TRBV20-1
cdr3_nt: TGCAGTGCTGCAGGGAGCGAGACCCAGTACTTC
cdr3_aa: CSAAGSETQYF

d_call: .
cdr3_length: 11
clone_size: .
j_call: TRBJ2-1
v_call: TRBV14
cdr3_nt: TGTGCCAGCAGCCAAGTGAATGAGCAGTTCTTC
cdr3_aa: CASSQVNEQFF

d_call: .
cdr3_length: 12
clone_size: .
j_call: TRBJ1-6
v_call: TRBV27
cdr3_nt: TGTGCCAGCAGTTTACTGGATTCACCCCTCCACTTT
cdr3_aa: CASSLLDSPLHF

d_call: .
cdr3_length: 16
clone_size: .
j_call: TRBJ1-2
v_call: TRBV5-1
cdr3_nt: TGCGCCAGCAGCCCAGGTTGGGTAGGGGCTAACTATGGCTACACCTTC
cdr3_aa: CASSPGWVGANYGYTF

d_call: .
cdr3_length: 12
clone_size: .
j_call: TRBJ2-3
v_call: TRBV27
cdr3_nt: TGTGCCAGCAGACGGTCTTCAGATACGCAGTATTTT
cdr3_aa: CASRRSSDTQYF